The sequence of this T cell receptor (beta chain) was determined in a study of T cell changes during pregnancy in multiple sclerosis. The assay was immunoSEQ multiplex PCR, and TCRdb's table has in-frame clones only and misses some. This table has some 29,000 clones, around 91% appearing once. The CDR3 consists of 14 residues. V trimming: 5 bases; J trimming: 6 bases; junction bases outside the gene matches: 6. CDR1 and CDR2 from the germline V gene are MNHEY and SVGAGI. Sequencing was performed on CD8+ T cells from peripheral blood mononuclear cells, taken in the second trimester of pregnancy. This rearrangement joins TRBV6-5 to TRBJ1-5, with 8 bases lining up with TRBD1. This sequence originates from a female donor in good health, enrolled as a control in a pregnancy study. The CDR3 DNA reads as TGTGCCAGCAGTCTTGACAGGGGTGGTCAGCCCCAGCATTTT. Translation: CASSLDRGGQPQHF.